This is a list of T cell receptor beta chains from one sample in a study of identical twins. TCRdb re-called the 5' RACE reads with MiXCR, one entry per CDR3 protein. Of about 340,000 distinct CDR3 sequences in the sample, roughly an eighth were seen once. In addition, the sample was reused for a study of yellow fever vaccine responses in identical twins.

The sequencing sample was made of CD8+ T cells sorted from blood. These receptors were collected from a woman under 30 in good health. The CDR3 runs from the conserved cysteine through the conserved F or W. Fields, in order: V gene, D gene, clone size, CDR3 length, J gene, CDR3 DNA, CDR3 protein. D genes are given only for firm matches. Clone sizes are given selectively: once, few, many, or a class where the clone is expanded.

V: TRBV7-9
D: -
size: few
length: 14
J: TRBJ2-4
DNA: TGTGCCAGCAGCTTAGTTACAGGGTGGAACATTCAGTACTTC
CDR3: CASSLVTGWNIQYF

V: TRBV20-1
D: TRBD1
size: few
length: 15
J: TRBJ2-1
DNA: TGCAGTGCTAGCACCGGACAGGACTCCTACAATGAGCAGTTCTTC
CDR3: CSASTGQDSYNEQFF

V: TRBV7-3
D: -
size: -
length: 13
J: TRBJ2-3
DNA: TGTGCCAGCAGCTTTTACAGCACAGATACGCAGTATTTT
CDR3: CASSFYSTDTQYF

V: TRBV3-1
D: -
size: few
length: 14
J: TRBJ2-5
DNA: TGTGCCAGCAGCCAAGATATTGGGGGAGAGACCCAGTACTTC
CDR3: CASSQDIGGETQYF

V: TRBV28
D: -
size: -
length: 15
J: TRBJ2-3
DNA: TGTGCCAGCAGTTTTGGCCCCCTGCGTGGTTCGACGCAGTATTTT
CDR3: CASSFGPLRGSTQYF

V: TRBV5-1
D: TRBD1
size: many
length: 16
J: TRBJ1-1
DNA: TGCGCCAGCAAACTCGGGACAGGTCTTTTTAACACTGAAGCTTTCTTT
CDR3: CASKLGTGLFNTEAFF

V: TRBV15
D: TRBD1
size: -
length: 13
J: TRBJ2-5
DNA: TGTGCCACCAGCAGAGGCTTTGACAGGGCTGAGTACTTC
CDR3: CATSRGFDRAEYF

V: TRBV7-9
D: -
size: -
length: 17
J: TRBJ2-6
DNA: TGTGCCAGCAGCTTTTGGGCAGAGCACTCTGGGGCCAACGTCCTGACTTTC
CDR3: CASSFWAEHSGANVLTF

V: TRBV29-1
D: TRBD2
size: few
length: 16
J: TRBJ2-2
DNA: TGCAGCGTTGAGGTCGGGACTAGCGGTTACACCGGGGAGCTGTTTTTT
CDR3: CSVEVGTSGYTGELFF

V: TRBV14
D: -
size: -
length: 13
J: TRBJ2-3
DNA: TGTGCCAGCAGCCAAGATTACCCAGATACGCAGTATTTT
CDR3: CASSQDYPDTQYF

V: TRBV2
D: -
size: few
length: 16
J: TRBJ2-7
DNA: TGTGCCAGCGGTGAAGGGTTTAAGGGGTCGACCTACGTTCAGTACTTC
CDR3: CASGEGFKGSTYVQYF

V: TRBV27
D: -
size: many
length: 13
J: TRBJ2-7
DNA: TGTGCCAGCAGTTTAGGGGACAACTACGAGCAGTACTTC
CDR3: CASSLGDNYEQYF

V: TRBV4-1
D: -
size: many
length: 16
J: TRBJ2-5
DNA: TGCGCCAGCAACCCCACGGCGGGGAGGATCCAAGAGACCCAGTACTTC
CDR3: CASNPTAGRIQETQYF

V: TRBV4-1
D: -
size: few
length: 16
J: TRBJ1-2
DNA: TGCGCCAGCAGCCCCGTCCGGACAGCACGATTCTATGGCTACACCTTC
CDR3: CASSPVRTARFYGYTF

V: TRBV27
D: -
size: few
length: 15
J: TRBJ2-3
DNA: TGTGCCAGCAGTTTATCGCAGGGTAGGATGGATACGCAGTATTTT
CDR3: CASSLSQGRMDTQYF

V: TRBV20-1
D: -
size: many
length: 12
J: TRBJ2-1
DNA: TGCAGTGCTGAGGACAGATACAATGAGCAGTTCTTC
CDR3: CSAEDRYNEQFF

V: TRBV7-8
D: -
size: -
length: 15
J: TRBJ2-1
DNA: TGTGCCAGCAGCTTAGGCGGTATGTTTGACAATGAGCAGTTCTTC
CDR3: CASSLGGMFDNEQFF

V: TRBV11-2
D: -
size: -
length: 14
J: TRBJ2-1
DNA: TGTGCCAGCGAACCGAGGGAGACTTCAGATGAGCAGTTCTTC
CDR3: CASEPRETSDEQFF

V: TRBV7-9
D: -
size: many
length: 15
J: TRBJ2-2
DNA: TGTGCCAGCAGCGAAGGGTGGCAGAACACCGGGGAGCTGTTTTTT
CDR3: CASSEGWQNTGELFF

V: TRBV4-1
D: TRBD1
size: few
length: 17
J: TRBJ2-6
DNA: TGCGCCAGCAGCCAAGATCAGGGGGCCTCTGGGGCCAACGTCCTGACTTTC
CDR3: CASSQDQGASGANVLTF

V: TRBV2
D: TRBD2
size: few
length: 16
J: TRBJ2-3
DNA: TGTGCCAGCAGGGGATTACTAGCGGGGGAGTCAAATACGCAGTATTTT
CDR3: CASRGLLAGESNTQYF

V: TRBV24-1
D: TRBD1
size: -
length: 16
J: TRBJ2-4
DNA: TGTGCCACCAGTGATTCAGGACAGGGGGCCAAAAACATTCAGTACTTC
CDR3: CATSDSGQGAKNIQYF

V: TRBV9
D: TRBD2
size: -
length: 14
J: TRBJ2-7
DNA: TGTGCCAGCAGCGTAGCGGGAGGACAATACGAGCAGTACTTC
CDR3: CASSVAGGQYEQYF

V: TRBV4-1
D: -
size: few
length: 12
J: TRBJ1-1
DNA: TGCGCCAGCAGCCGACTTGGTACTGAAGCTTTCTTT
CDR3: CASSRLGTEAFF

V: TRBV5-1
D: -
size: few
length: 12
J: TRBJ1-1
DNA: TGCGCCAGCAGCTTGGACGTGGCTGAAGCTTTCTTT
CDR3: CASSLDVAEAFF

V: TRBV25-1
D: -
size: -
length: 14
J: TRBJ1-1
DNA: TGTGCCAGCATCCCAAGGGGGAGTAACACTGAAGCTTTCTTT
CDR3: CASIPRGSNTEAFF

V: TRBV6-5
D: -
size: -
length: 14
J: TRBJ2-1
DNA: TGTGCCAGCAGTTCCAGTGACAGATACAATGAGCAGTTCTTC
CDR3: CASSSSDRYNEQFF

V: TRBV27
D: TRBD2
size: -
length: 15
J: TRBJ2-1
DNA: TGTGCCAGCAGATCTAGCGGGGGGTCGTACAATGAGCAGTTCTTC
CDR3: CASRSSGGSYNEQFF

V: TRBV3-1
D: TRBD2
size: many
length: 17
J: TRBJ2-1
DNA: TGTGCCAGCAGCCAAGACACCGGACTAGCTTTTTACAATGAGCAGTTCTTC
CDR3: CASSQDTGLAFYNEQFF

V: TRBV6-5
D: -
size: few
length: 16
J: TRBJ1-4
DNA: TGTGCCAGCAGTTCCTACGGGGGCGCCCCGAATGAAAAACTGTTTTTT
CDR3: CASSSYGGAPNEKLFF

V: TRBV12-3/TRBV12-4
D: TRBD1
size: few
length: 15
J: TRBJ1-6
DNA: TGTGCCAGCAGTTTAGCGGGGACAGGGGTATCACCCCTCCACTTT
CDR3: CASSLAGTGVSPLHF

V: TRBV27
D: -
size: few
length: 12
J: TRBJ2-1
DNA: TGTGCCAGCAGTTACAATGACAATGAGCAGTTCTTC
CDR3: CASSYNDNEQFF

V: TRBV3-1
D: -
size: -
length: 18
J: TRBJ1-2
DNA: TGTGCCAGCAGCCAAGCACCGCTCGGGGGAGGGGCTAACTATGGCTACACCTTC
CDR3: CASSQAPLGGGANYGYTF

V: TRBV3-1
D: TRBD1
size: few
length: 17
J: TRBJ2-5
DNA: TGTGCCAGCAGCCAGAGGGACAGGGGAAGGTTCCAAGAGACCCAGTACTTC
CDR3: CASSQRDRGRFQETQYF

V: TRBV29-1
D: -
size: -
length: 11
J: TRBJ2-7
DNA: TGCAGCGCCGGCCAGGGATACGAGCAGTACTTC
CDR3: CSAGQGYEQYF

V: TRBV12-3/TRBV12-4
D: TRBD1
size: many
length: 15
J: TRBJ1-5
DNA: TGTGCCAGCAGCTTGGGACAGGGGATAAATCAGCCCCAGCATTTT
CDR3: CASSLGQGINQPQHF

V: TRBV28
D: TRBD2
size: many
length: 16
J: TRBJ2-3
DNA: TGTGCCAGCAGCCTCTCACTAGCGGATTTCACAGATACGCAGTATTTT
CDR3: CASSLSLADFTDTQYF

V: TRBV2
D: TRBD1
size: -
length: 13
J: TRBJ1-4
DNA: TGTGCCACCCCGGGACAGGAGGATGAAAAACTGTTTTTT
CDR3: CATPGQEDEKLFF

V: TRBV7-9
D: -
size: -
length: 16
J: TRBJ2-5
DNA: TGTGCCAGCAGCTTTGTGAATCGACTAGTCGCAGAGACCCAGTACTTC
CDR3: CASSFVNRLVAETQYF

V: TRBV13
D: -
size: -
length: 12
J: TRBJ2-1
DNA: TGTGCCAGCAGCCAACGGAGGAATGAGCAGTTCTTC
CDR3: CASSQRRNEQFF

V: TRBV15
D: -
size: -
length: 13
J: TRBJ2-5
DNA: TGTGCCACCAGCCCAGTGTCCTCCGAGACCCAGTACTTC
CDR3: CATSPVSSETQYF

V: TRBV6-5
D: -
size: -
length: 12
J: TRBJ2-7
DNA: TGTGCCAGCAGTCCGGACGCCCTCGAGCAGTACTTC
CDR3: CASSPDALEQYF

V: TRBV5-5
D: TRBD2
size: many
length: 18
J: TRBJ2-3
DNA: TGTGCCAGCAGCCCAGGGACTAGCGGAAGTCGGGGCACAGATACGCAGTATTTT
CDR3: CASSPGTSGSRGTDTQYF

V: TRBV7-8
D: TRBD1
size: few
length: 15
J: TRBJ1-1
DNA: TGTGCCAGCAGCTCGTCCGGGACAGGGGTCACTGAAGCTTTCTTT
CDR3: CASSSSGTGVTEAFF

V: TRBV21-1
D: -
size: few
length: 15
J: TRBJ2-7
DNA: TGTGCCAGCAAAAAAGGGGCCGGGGAACCCTACGAGCAGTACTTC
CDR3: CASKKGAGEPYEQYF

V: TRBV7-9
D: -
size: few
length: 16
J: TRBJ2-3
DNA: TGTGCCAGCAGCTTAGCGCAAGGGGACCTCACAGATACGCAGTATTTT
CDR3: CASSLAQGDLTDTQYF

V: TRBV18
D: -
size: -
length: 16
J: TRBJ2-7
DNA: TGTGCCAGCTCACCTCTGGACAGCCTTCTATCCTACGAGCAGTACTTC
CDR3: CASSPLDSLLSYEQYF

V: TRBV20-1
D: TRBD2
size: -
length: 14
J: TRBJ2-1
DNA: TGCAGTGCTAGTCCCCCTAGCGGGGGGGCTGAGCAGTTCTTC
CDR3: CSASPPSGGAEQFF

V: TRBV6-1
D: -
size: many
length: 14
J: TRBJ2-7
DNA: TGTGCCAGCAGTGAAGGAGCAGGGGCCTACGAGCAGTACTTC
CDR3: CASSEGAGAYEQYF

V: TRBV14
D: TRBD1
size: few
length: 14
J: TRBJ1-2
DNA: TGTGCCAGCAGCCAAGGGACAGGGGGTTTGGGCTACACCTTC
CDR3: CASSQGTGGLGYTF

V: TRBV27
D: -
size: -
length: 16
J: TRBJ2-1
DNA: TGTGCCAGCAGTCCAAGAGGGCCGGGACGACTCAATGAGCAGTTCTTC
CDR3: CASSPRGPGRLNEQFF

V: TRBV7-9
D: TRBD1
size: few
length: 14
J: TRBJ1-5
DNA: TGTGCCAGCAGCCCAGGGACAGAATATCAGCCCCAGCATTTT
CDR3: CASSPGTEYQPQHF

V: TRBV28
D: TRBD2
size: many
length: 15
J: TRBJ2-5
DNA: TGTGCCAGCAGTTTCCCCACGACTAGCTATGAGACCCAGTACTTC
CDR3: CASSFPTTSYETQYF

V: TRBV20-1
D: -
size: -
length: 13
J: TRBJ1-1
DNA: TGCAGTGCTAGAGCCCAGGGTCGGCCTGAAGCTTTCTTT
CDR3: CSARAQGRPEAFF

V: TRBV4-1
D: TRBD2
size: few
length: 18
J: TRBJ2-3
DNA: TGCGCCAGCAGCGGAGCCATATTCCCGGGGGGGGGCACAGATACGCAGTATTTT
CDR3: CASSGAIFPGGGTDTQYF

V: TRBV5-5
D: TRBD2
size: few
length: 14
J: TRBJ2-7
DNA: TGTGCCAGCAGCTGGGTAGCGGGGACCTACGAGCAGTACTTC
CDR3: CASSWVAGTYEQYF

V: TRBV11-2
D: -
size: -
length: 12
J: TRBJ2-7
DNA: TGTGCCAGCAGCTTAGAGACAATCGAGCAGTACTTC
CDR3: CASSLETIEQYF

V: TRBV14
D: -
size: -
length: 16
J: TRBJ2-1
DNA: TGTGCCAGCAGCCAAGCTAGACACAGCTCCTACAATGAGCAGTTCTTC
CDR3: CASSQARHSSYNEQFF

V: TRBV13
D: -
size: few
length: 14
J: TRBJ2-1
DNA: TGTGCCAGCAGCTCGGACCACCGAGTCAATGAGCAGTTCTTC
CDR3: CASSSDHRVNEQFF

V: TRBV7-8
D: TRBD1
size: -
length: 15
J: TRBJ1-1
DNA: TGTGCCAGCAGCTTAGAGAGGACAGGGGGCACTGAAGCTTTCTTT
CDR3: CASSLERTGGTEAFF